The clone carrying this TCR beta chain was counted many times. Antigen specificity is unknown. The entry originates in a study of T-cell memory formation after mild COVID-19. Study conclusions and caveats: Detection of some responders pre-infection suggested pre-existing cross-reactive memory T cells participated. From day 15 to 85, contracting clones were balanced between CD4 and CD8, whereas later expanders leaned toward CD4+. Shrinking CD4+ clones resided mostly in CM and EM, and CD8+ ones in EMRA.

CDR3 size: 15 residues. CDR1 is KGHSH, CDR2 LQKENI, per germline. V lost 1 base and J 1 base, leaving 10 bases between the germline ends. MiXCR, run by TCRdb on the 5' RACE reads, gives a single entry per CDR3 protein. The sample shows some 290,000 distinct CDR3 sequences, about 17% of them seen only once. The sample taken for sequencing was PBMCs or a T cell subset sorted from them (not recorded which). This chain uses TRBV18 with TRBJ2-5; D possibly corresponds to TRBD2 (6 bases). This TCR derives from a man between 18 and 35 years old who had mild COVID-19 (a few samples of this study predate the infection). Cell type and time point are not known. CDR3 nucleotides: TGTGCCAGCTCACCACTTGCGGGGCTCCAAGAGACCCAGTACTTC. Translating it yields CASSPLAGLQETQYF.